The following is a TCR beta chain sequence with its context. This record comes from a study of blood T cell repertoires in COVID-19. Study-wide context: Spain, Italy and the United States supplied samples that represented acute and convalescent COVID-19. T cells, B-cell-depleted T cells, or PBMCs supplied cDNA or gDNA.

The CDR3 runs 15 residues. V was shortened by 0 bases and J by 13 bases, with 18 bases between the two germline ends. The germline CDR1 and CDR2 sequences are SEHNR and FQNEAQ (reference sequence). Libraries were prepared by immunoSEQ multiplex PCR; TCRdb keeps only in-frame clonotypes and omits some of them. The sample records 65,000 to 70,000 clones, approximately 83% being singletons. Enrollment of patients from Seattle took place during active infection, with longitudinal follow-up. The specimen sequenced was peripheral blood. V is TRBV7-9 and J is TRBJ1-4; possibly TRBD1 for D (6 bases). The source is a man in his forties or fifties with COVID-19, enrolled during active disease. DNA for the CDR3: TGTGCCAGCAGCTTAGCGGGACACTCTGGGAAAACACTGTTTTTT. This translates into CASSLAGHSGKTLFF.